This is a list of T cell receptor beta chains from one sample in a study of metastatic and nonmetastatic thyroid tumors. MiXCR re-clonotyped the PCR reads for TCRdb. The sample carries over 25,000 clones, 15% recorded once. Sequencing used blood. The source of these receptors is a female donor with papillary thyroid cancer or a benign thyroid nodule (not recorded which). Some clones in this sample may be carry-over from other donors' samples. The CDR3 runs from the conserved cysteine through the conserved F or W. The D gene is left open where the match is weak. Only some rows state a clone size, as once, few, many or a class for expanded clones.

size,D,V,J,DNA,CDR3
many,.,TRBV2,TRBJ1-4,TGTGCCAGCACGACAAGTAATGAAAAACTGTTTTTT,CASTTSNEKLFF
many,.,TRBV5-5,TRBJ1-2,TGTGCCAGCAGACCTGACAGCTTGGTCTTCTATGGCTACACCTTC,CASRPDSLVFYGYTF
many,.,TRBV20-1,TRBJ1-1,TGCAGTGCTAGAGATTTCAGGACTGGCCCGAACACTGAAGCTTTCTTT,CSARDFRTGPNTEAFF
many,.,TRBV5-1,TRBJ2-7,TGCGCCAGCAGCTTCGAGTACGAGCAGTACTTC,CASSFEYEQYF
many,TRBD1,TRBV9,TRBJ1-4,TGTGCCAGCAGCGTGACACAGGGGCGAAATGAAAAACTGTTTTTT,CASSVTQGRNEKLFF
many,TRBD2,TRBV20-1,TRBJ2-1,TGCAGCCTAGCGGGTCGCAATGAGCAGTTCTTC,CSLAGRNEQFF
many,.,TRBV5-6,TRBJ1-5,TGTGCCAGCAGCTTGGTATTCCTGGGACCAGAGACGGCCCAGCATTTT,CASSLVFLGPETAQHF
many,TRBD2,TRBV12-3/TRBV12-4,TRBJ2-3,TGTGCCAGCAGTTATTCGGGAGGAGCTTCAGATACGCAGTATTTT,CASSYSGGASDTQYF
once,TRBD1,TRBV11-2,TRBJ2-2,TGTGCCAGCAGCTATCTCGGACAGGTCCAGGGCGATCGCGGGGAGCTGTTTTTT,CASSYLGQVQGDRGELFF
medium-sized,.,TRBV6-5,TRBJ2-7,TGTGCCAGCAGTTACAGCCTCTCCTACGAGCAGTACTTC,CASSYSLSYEQYF
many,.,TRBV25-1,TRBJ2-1,TGTGCCAGCAGGGGGACTCCTACGAATGAGCAGTTCTTC,CASRGTPTNEQFF
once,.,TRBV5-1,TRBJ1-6,TGCGCCAGCAGCTCGACTTACGGCGTAGGACAGAAAATTTATAATTCACCCCTCCACTTT,CASSSTYGVGQKIYNSPLHF
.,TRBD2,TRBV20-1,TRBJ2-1,TGCAGTGCTAGCGGACTAGCTGCGGGGGGGCAGTTCTTC,CSASGLAAGGQFF
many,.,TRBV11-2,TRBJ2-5,TGTGCCAGCAGATCATTAGGGGGTAGGCAAGAGACCCAGTACTTC,CASRSLGGRQETQYF
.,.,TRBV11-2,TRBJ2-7,TGTGCCAGCAGCTTTGGTCGGCTGGGCAGCTCCTACGAGCAGTACTTC,CASSFGRLGSSYEQYF
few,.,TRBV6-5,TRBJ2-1,TGTGCCAGCAGTTGGTTCTATGAGCAGTTCTTC,CASSWFYEQFF
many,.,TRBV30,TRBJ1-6,TGTGCCTGGAGTCTCGGGGGGATTGATAATTCACCCCTCCACTTT,CAWSLGGIDNSPLHF
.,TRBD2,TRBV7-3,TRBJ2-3,TGTGCCAGCAGCCGATCGTTACTAGCGGGAGGTGGGGCAGATACGCAGTATTTT,CASSRSLLAGGGADTQYF
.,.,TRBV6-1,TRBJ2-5,TGTGCCAGCAGTGAAGCGCAGGGGTTTGAGACCCAGTACTTC,CASSEAQGFETQYF
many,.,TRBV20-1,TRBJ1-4,TGCAGTGCTAGAAGTACTCAGGGCGAAAAACTGTTTTTT,CSARSTQGEKLFF
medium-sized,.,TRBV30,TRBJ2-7,TGTGCCTGGAGCGAAAACAGTCACGAGCAGTACTTC,CAWSENSHEQYF
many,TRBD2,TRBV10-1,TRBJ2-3,TGCGCCAGCAGTCCCGGGACGTCCGGGACTACTTTT,CASSPGTSGTTF
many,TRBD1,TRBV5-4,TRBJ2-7,TGTGCCAGCAGCTACGGACAGGGGGCAGCTTACGAGCAGTACTTC,CASSYGQGAAYEQYF
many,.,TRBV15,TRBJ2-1,TGTGCCACCAGCGACACGACAGGGACTCTGGTCAATGAGCAGTTCTTC,CATSDTTGTLVNEQFF
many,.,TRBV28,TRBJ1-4,TGTGCCAGCAGTGCCGCGGGGGCAACTAATGAAAAACTGTTTTTT,CASSAAGATNEKLFF
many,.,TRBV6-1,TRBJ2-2,TGTGCCAGCAGTCCAGGTCCGGGGGTTATTGCCGGGGAGCTGTTTTTT,CASSPGPGVIAGELFF
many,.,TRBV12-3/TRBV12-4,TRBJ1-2,TGTGCCAGCAGTACCCGGGTCCTTCCCGGCTATGGCTACACCTTC,CASSTRVLPGYGYTF
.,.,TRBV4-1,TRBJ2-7,TGCGCCAGCAGCCAAGGACTGAAGTTCGAGCAGTACTTC,CASSQGLKFEQYF
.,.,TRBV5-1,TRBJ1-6,TGCGCCAGCAGCCTAGGGGGGAGTACCGTAAGTTCACCCCTCCACTTT,CASSLGGSTVSSPLHF
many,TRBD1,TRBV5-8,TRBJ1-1,TGTGCCAGCAGTTCAGGACAGGGGTTTAGGAACACTGAAGCTTTCTTT,CASSSGQGFRNTEAFF
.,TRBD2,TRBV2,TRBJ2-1,TGTGCCAGCAGTGAAGGGGGGGCGGGAGGGGACGGACAGTTCTTC,CASSEGGAGGDGQFF